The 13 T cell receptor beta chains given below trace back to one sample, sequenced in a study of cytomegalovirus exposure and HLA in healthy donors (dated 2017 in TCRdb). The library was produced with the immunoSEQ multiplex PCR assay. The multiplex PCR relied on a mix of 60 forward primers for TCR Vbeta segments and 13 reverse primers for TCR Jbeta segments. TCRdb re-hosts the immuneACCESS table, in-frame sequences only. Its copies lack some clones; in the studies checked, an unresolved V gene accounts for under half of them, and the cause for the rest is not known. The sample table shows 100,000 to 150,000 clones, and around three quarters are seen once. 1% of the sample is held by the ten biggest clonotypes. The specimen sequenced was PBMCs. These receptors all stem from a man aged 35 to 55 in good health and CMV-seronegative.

CDR3 sequence: CASSLAGGPETQYF. The CDR3 nucleotides read TGTGCCAGCAGTTTAGCGGGAGGGCCGGAGACCCAGTACTTC. The chain joins TRBV27 to TRBJ2-5, with TRBD2 matching 9 bases. The V and J ends lost 2 bases and 5 bases, in that order; junction bases with no gene match: 3. This CDR3 region has 14 residues. Germline CDR1 is MNHEY and CDR2 is SMNVEV (reference sequence).

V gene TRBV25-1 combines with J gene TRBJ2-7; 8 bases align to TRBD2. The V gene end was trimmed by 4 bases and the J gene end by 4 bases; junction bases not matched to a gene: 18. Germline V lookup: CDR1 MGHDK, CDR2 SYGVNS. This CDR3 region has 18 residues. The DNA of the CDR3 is TGTGCCAGCAGTGCTAACTGGGCTAGCGGGCCCCAGCGGTACGAGCAGTACTTC. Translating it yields CASSANWASGPQRYEQYF.

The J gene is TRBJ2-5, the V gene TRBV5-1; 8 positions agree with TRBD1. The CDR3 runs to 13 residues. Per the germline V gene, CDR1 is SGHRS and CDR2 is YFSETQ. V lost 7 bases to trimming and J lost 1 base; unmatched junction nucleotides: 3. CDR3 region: CASWGQVQETQYF. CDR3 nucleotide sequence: TGCGCCAGCTGGGGACAGGTCCAAGAGACCCAGTACTTC.

In nucleotides, the CDR3 is TGTGCCAGCAGCCCAGCGGGAAGCTCCTACGAGCAGTACTTC. Protein: CASSPAGSSYEQYF. The chain is built from TRBV5-6 and TRBJ2-7; 7 bases fit TRBD2. V trimming: 4 bases; J trimming: 0 bases; junction bases outside the gene matches: 4. Per the germline V gene, CDR1 is SGHDT and CDR2 is YYEEEE. The CDR3 sequence is 14 residues long.

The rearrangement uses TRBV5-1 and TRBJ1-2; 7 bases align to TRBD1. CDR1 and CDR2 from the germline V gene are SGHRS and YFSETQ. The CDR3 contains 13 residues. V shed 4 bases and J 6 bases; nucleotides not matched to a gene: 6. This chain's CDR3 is CASSRGQIDGYTF. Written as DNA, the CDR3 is TGCGCCAGCAGCCGGGGACAGATTGATGGCTACACCTTC. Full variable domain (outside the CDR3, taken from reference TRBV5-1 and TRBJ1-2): KAGVTQTPRYLIKTRGQQVTLSCSPISGHRSVSWYQQTPGQGLQFLFEYFSETQRNKGNFPGRFSGRQFSNSRSEMNVSTLELGDSALYLCASSRGQIDGYTFGSGTRLTVV.

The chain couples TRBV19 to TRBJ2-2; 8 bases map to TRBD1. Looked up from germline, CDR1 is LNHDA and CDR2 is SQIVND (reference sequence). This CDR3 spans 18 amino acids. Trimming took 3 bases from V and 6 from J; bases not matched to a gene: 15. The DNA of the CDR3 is TGTGCCAGTAGTATCCCGAGACAGCAACGGACAGGGCCCGGGGAGCTGTTTTTT. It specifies CASSIPRQQRTGPGELFF.

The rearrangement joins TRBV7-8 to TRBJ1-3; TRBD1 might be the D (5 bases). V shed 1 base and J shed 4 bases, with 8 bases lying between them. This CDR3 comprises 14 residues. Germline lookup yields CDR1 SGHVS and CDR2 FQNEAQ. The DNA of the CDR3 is TGTGCCAGCAGCTTAGTCGGGGGAGGAAACACCATATATTTT. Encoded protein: CASSLVGGGNTIYF.

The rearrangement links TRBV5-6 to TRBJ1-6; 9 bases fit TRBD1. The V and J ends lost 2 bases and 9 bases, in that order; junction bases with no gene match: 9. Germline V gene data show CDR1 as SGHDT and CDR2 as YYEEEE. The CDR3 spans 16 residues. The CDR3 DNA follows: TGTGCCAGCAGCTTCACACAGGGGGCATTGTTTTCACCCCTCCACTTT. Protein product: CASSFTQGALFSPLHF.

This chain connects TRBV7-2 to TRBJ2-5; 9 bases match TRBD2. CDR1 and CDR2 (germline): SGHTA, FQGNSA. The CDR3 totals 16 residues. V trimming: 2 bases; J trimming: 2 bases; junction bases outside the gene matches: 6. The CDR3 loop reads CASSLSAGGPQETQYF. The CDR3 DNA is TGTGCCAGCAGCTTATCTGCGGGGGGGCCACAAGAGACCCAGTACTTC.

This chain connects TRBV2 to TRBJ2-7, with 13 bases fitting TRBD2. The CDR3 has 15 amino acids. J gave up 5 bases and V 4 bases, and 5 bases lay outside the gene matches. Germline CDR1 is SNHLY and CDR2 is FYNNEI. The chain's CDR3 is CASSGTSGSSDEQYF. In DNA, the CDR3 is TGTGCCAGCAGTGGGACTAGCGGGAGTTCCGACGAGCAGTACTTC.

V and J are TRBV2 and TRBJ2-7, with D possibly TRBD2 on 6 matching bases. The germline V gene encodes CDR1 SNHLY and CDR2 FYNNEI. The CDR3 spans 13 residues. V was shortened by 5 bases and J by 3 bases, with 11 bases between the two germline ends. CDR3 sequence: CASSWDWRYEQYF. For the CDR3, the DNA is TGTGCCAGCAGTTGGGACTGGCGCTACGAGCAGTACTTC.

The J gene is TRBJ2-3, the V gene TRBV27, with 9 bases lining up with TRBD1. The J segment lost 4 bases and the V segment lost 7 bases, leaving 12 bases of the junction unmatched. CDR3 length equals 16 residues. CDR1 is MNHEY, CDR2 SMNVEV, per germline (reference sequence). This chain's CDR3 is CASTDSGTGYSDTQYF. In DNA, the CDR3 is TGTGCCAGCACCGATTCCGGGACAGGGTATTCAGATACGCAGTATTTT.

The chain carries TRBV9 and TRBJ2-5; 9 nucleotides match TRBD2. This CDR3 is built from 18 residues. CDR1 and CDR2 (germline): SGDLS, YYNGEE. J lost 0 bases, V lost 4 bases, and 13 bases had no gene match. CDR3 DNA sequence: TGTGCCAGCAGCTCAAAGGGTAGGGCTAGCGGGGACCAAGAGACCCAGTACTTC. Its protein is CASSSKGRASGDQETQYF. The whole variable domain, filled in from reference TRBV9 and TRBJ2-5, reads DSGVTQTPKHLITATGQRVTLRCSPRSGDLSVYWYQQSLDQGLQFLIQYYNGEERAKGNILERFSAQQFPDLHSELNLSSLELGDSALYFCASSSKGRASGDQETQYFGPGTRLLVL.